This TCR beta chain was recovered during a study of blood T cell repertoires in COVID-19. Cohort placement rested on clinical history that participants reported themselves. Profiling relied on immunoSEQ multiplex PCR, and the TCRdb table lists in-frame clones only, not all of them. The table shows roughly 170,000 clones, with 83% occurring only once. Looked up from germline, CDR1 is MDHEN and CDR2 is SYDVKM. The CDR3 is made up of 12 amino acids. Between the trimmed V and J ends, which lost 6 bases and 8 bases, there was a span of 13 bases. The receptor was derived from a woman aged 50 to 60 who had recovered from COVID-19. The sequenced sample was PBMCs or T cells enriched from blood (not recorded which). V and J are TRBV28 and TRBJ1-2; D not resolved. CDR3 in DNA: TGTGCCAGCAGGAGTGCCCGTCGGGGCTACACCTTC. Its translation is CASRSARRGYTF.